Detailed here is one TCR beta chain. The antigen remains undetermined. The data stem from a study of cytomegalovirus exposure and HLA in healthy donors. The study, taken as a whole, reports: In vitro experiments confirmed that a few CMV-associated chains were specific for CMV antigens.

It was with 60 Vbeta and 13 Jbeta primers that the PCR ran. Some clones are missing from TCRdb's copy, which holds only in-frame ones; the method was immunoSEQ multiplex PCR. The sample lists under 200,000 clones; about 77% were seen once. Germline-derived CDR1 and CDR2 are PRHDT and FYEKMQ (reference sequence). V was pared by 1 base and J by 0 bases, with 7 bases between. This CDR3 is built from 14 residues. J is TRBJ2-7 and V is TRBV13; D is uncertain. The sequence came from a woman aged 45-59 years in good health and CMV-seronegative. Sequencing input: PBMCs. This CDR3 reads CASSLAADSYEQYF. CDR3 in DNA: TGTGCCAGCAGCTTAGCTGCGGACTCCTACGAGCAGTACTTC.